This passage covers 21 T cell receptor beta chains from one sample sequenced in a study of monozygotic twins with inflammatory bowel disease. TCRdb reprocessed the 5' RACE reads, keeping one entry per CDR3 protein, no DNA. There are 300,000 to 400,000 distinct CDR3 sequences in the sample, with roughly 2% held by the top ten. Source material: blood. All receptors derive from a human donor with ulcerative colitis or Crohn's disease, or a healthy co-twin of an affected twin (not recorded which).

V is TRBV6-1 and J is TRBJ2-7; with no DNA, the TCRdb D assignment of TRBD2 cannot be verified. The germline gives CDR1 MNHNS, CDR2 SASEGT. The length of the CDR3 is 15 residues. The CDR3 reads CASSKWLADSYEQYF.

The genes are TRBV27 and TRBJ2-7. Germline CDR1 MNHEY, CDR2 SMNVEV (reference sequence). The CDR3 spans 15 residues. The CDR3: CASSQKIRGSYEQYF.

This sequence joins TRBV11-2 and TRBJ2-7; TCRdb's D call of TRBD1 is untestable without DNA. This CDR3 is 16 amino acids long. Germline V CDR1 and CDR2: SGHAT, FQNNGV. The CDR3 loop reads CASRDPRDRASYEQYF.

The gene calls are TRBV5-4 and TRBJ2-2; TCRdb lists TRBD1, though no DNA is available to test this call. Germline V gene data show CDR1 as SGHNT and CDR2 as YYREEE (reference sequence). This CDR3 is built from 14 residues. The CDR3 sequence: CASSLQQGTGELFF. The complete variable domain, with remaining parts taken from reference TRBV5-4 and TRBJ2-2, reads ETGVTQSPTHLIKTRGQQVTLRCSSQSGHNTVSWYQQALGQGPQFIFQYYREEENGRGNFPPRFSGLQFPNYSSELNVNALELDDSALYLCASSLQQGTGELFFGEGSRLTVL.

V usage is TRBV20-1 and J usage is TRBJ2-5; TCRdb calls TRBD2, which cannot be checked without DNA. The CDR3 contains 15 residues. CDR1 is DFQATT, CDR2 SNEGSKA, per germline (reference sequence). CDR3 region: CSAISGTSPQETQYF.

The chain joins TRBV5-1 to TRBJ2-1; TCRdb gives TRBD1 as the D gene, but with no DNA this cannot be confirmed. CDR1 and CDR2 (germline): SGHRS, YFSETQ. The CDR3 is 16 amino acids. CDR3: CASSLGTARSYNEQFF.

The V and J genes are TRBV5-1 and TRBJ2-5; TCRdb designates TRBD2, a call that cannot be tested without DNA. The CDR3 spans 16 residues. Germline V gives CDR1 SGHRS, CDR2 YFSETQ. The CDR3 spells CASSLDLAGGPKTQYF.

This CDR3 reads CASSQAGLPGRNTEAFF. This chain uses TRBV4-1 with TRBJ1-1. CDR1 and CDR2 (germline): MGHRA, YSYEKL. The CDR3 is made up of 17 amino acids.

The rearrangement joins TRBV7-9 to TRBJ2-3. Germline values: CDR1 SEHNR, CDR2 FQNEAQ (reference sequence). The CDR3 sequence is 13 residues long. The CDR3 reads CASSPTPGDTQYF. Based on the CDR3 plus reference TRBV7-9 and TRBJ2-3, the full variable domain is DTGVSQNPRHKITKRGQNVTFRCDPISEHNRLYWYRQTLGQGPEFLTYFQNEAQLEKSRLLSDRFSAERPKGSFSTLEIQRTEQGDSAMYLCASSPTPGDTQYFGPGTRLTVL.

This chain links TRBV3-1 with TRBJ1-2; TCRdb names TRBD1, which stays unverified in the absence of DNA. The CDR3 length is 14 residues. Germline V gives CDR1 LGHDT, CDR2 YNNKEL (reference sequence). The CDR3 region is CASSRSGTGDGYTF. Combining the CDR3 with reference TRBV3-1 and TRBJ1-2 gives the whole variable domain DTAVSQTPKYLVTQMGNDKSIKCEQNLGHDTMYWYKQDSKKFLKIMFSYNNKELIINETVPNRFSPKSPDKAHLNLHINSLELGDSAVYFCASSRSGTGDGYTFGSGTRLTVV.

The chain has TRBV7-2 and TRBJ2-1; TCRdb lists TRBD1, though no DNA is available to test this call. This CDR3 contains 13 residues. In germline, CDR1 is SGHTA, CDR2 FQGNSA. The CDR3 loop reads CASSLYPGNEQFF.

The chain has TRBV5-1 and TRBJ1-6; the TCRdb D gene call, TRBD1, has no DNA to confirm it. Germline V gene lookup returns CDR1 SGHRS and CDR2 YFSETQ. The CDR3 covers 14 residues. CDR3 sequence reads: CASSLAGANSPLHF.

The rearrangement uses TRBV23-1 and TRBJ2-1; TCRdb proposes TRBD2, but this gene call is untestable without DNA. TRBV23-1 belongs to the ORF category, with a function that is uncertain. The CDR3 covers 19 residues. CDR3: CASTRSLWTSGNAYNEQFF.

The chain couples TRBV20-1 to TRBJ2-2; TCRdb's D gene call, TRBD1, goes unchecked for lack of DNA. The CDR3 is 16 amino acids. Germline V lookup: CDR1 DFQATT, CDR2 SNEGSKA (reference sequence). The CDR3 sequence: CSASAWGRKHTGELFF.

This chain uses TRBV9 with TRBJ2-1; TCRdb reports TRBD2, a call that lacks DNA to check it against. The CDR3 runs to 17 residues. Per germline, CDR1 SGDLS and CDR2 YYNGEE. CDR3 sequence reads: CASSREHLAAPFNEQFF. Together with reference TRBV9 and TRBJ2-1, the CDR3 gives the full variable domain: DSGVTQTPKHLITATGQRVTLRCSPRSGDLSVYWYQQSLDQGLQFLIQYYNGEERAKGNILERFSAQQFPDLHSELNLSSLELGDSALYFCASSREHLAAPFNEQFFGPGTRLTVL.

The V gene is TRBV2, the J gene TRBJ2-3; the TCRdb D gene call, TRBD1, has no DNA to confirm it. Per the germline V gene, CDR1 is SNHLY and CDR2 is FYNNEI. The CDR3 has 15 residues. This CDR3 is CASSGRDSPPDTQYF.

The genes are TRBV12-3 or TRBV12-4 and TRBJ1-6; as DNA is missing, the TRBD1 call by TCRdb cannot be tested. CDR3 size: 14 residues. The CDR3 loop is CASSLVVGGSPLHF.

The rearrangement joins TRBV4-1 to TRBJ2-1; the D call of TRBD2 rests on TCRdb alone, since no DNA is present to check it. The CDR3 sequence is 16 residues long. Germline CDR1 MGHRA, CDR2 YSYEKL. The CDR3 loop is CASSQDEGTSYNEQFF.

V is TRBV13 and J is TRBJ2-2; with no DNA, the TCRdb D assignment of TRBD1 cannot be verified. CDR3 length: 14 residues. Germline V lookup: CDR1 PRHDT, CDR2 FYEKMQ (reference sequence). Here the CDR3 reads CASSTRTGTGELFF.

This chain connects TRBV18 to TRBJ2-5; TCRdb designates TRBD1, a call that cannot be tested without DNA. This CDR3 contains 12 residues. Germline-derived CDR1 and CDR2 are KGHSH and LQKENI. The CDR3 sequence is CASSLGVQTQYF.

The chain joins TRBV28 to TRBJ2-5; TCRdb picks TRBD1, but there is no DNA to check that call. There are 14 residues in the CDR3. Germline CDR1 and CDR2: MDHEN and SYDVKM. The CDR3 sequence is CASSAQGLMETQYF.